The 12 T cell receptor beta chains below were found in one sample sequenced in a study of blood T cell repertoires in COVID-19. The assay was immunoSEQ multiplex PCR, and TCRdb's table has in-frame clones only and misses some. Of 200,000 or so clones in the sample, nearly 90% were seen once. The sequencing sample was made of PBMCs or T cells enriched from blood (not recorded which). All receptors come from a man in his thirties or forties who had recovered from COVID-19.

This clone has at least ten counts. This rearrangement joins TRBV7-2 to TRBJ2-2; D unresolved. This CDR3 is 13 amino acids long. The ends were cut back, 5 bases at V and 10 bases at J, with 14 bases in the middle. Germline loops: CDR1 SGHTA, CDR2 FQGNSA. CDR3 DNA sequence: TGTGCCAGCAGCCCCCAACAGTATGTGGAGCTGTTTTTT. Residues: CASSPQQYVELFF.

The J gene is TRBJ2-1, the V gene TRBV9, with TRBD2 matching over 10 bases. Trimming at V came to 5 bases and at J to 9 bases, leaving 11 bases not matched to a gene. Germline CDR1 reads SGDLS; CDR2 reads YYNGEE. The CDR3 sequence is 15 residues long. CDR3 bases: TGTGCCAGCAGTTACACAGCGGGAGGGCCGGTTGAGCAGTTCTTC. Translating it yields CASSYTAGGPVEQFF.

The V gene is TRBV27, the J gene TRBJ2-3; TRBD1 is a possible D gene (5 bases). Germline V gives CDR1 MNHEY, CDR2 SMNVEV (reference sequence). The CDR3 loop spans 14 amino acids. Trimming cost V 3 bases and J 6 bases, with 13 bases left between them. The CDR3 region has the DNA TGTGCCAGCAGTTTGCTTAAGGGGTGGGATACGCAGTATTTT. Its translation is CASSLLKGWDTQYF.

The genes are TRBV27 and TRBJ1-2; D call uncertain. The CDR3 is 14 amino acids. The germline V and J ends were trimmed by 4 bases and 0 bases, with 9 bases remaining between them. Per germline, CDR1 MNHEY and CDR2 SMNVEV (reference sequence). The chain's CDR3 is CASSSEGANYGYTF. The CDR3 DNA follows: TGTGCCAGCAGTTCTGAAGGAGCTAACTATGGCTACACCTTC.

V and J are TRBV6-5 and TRBJ1-3; the D is unclear. The V gene lost 5 bases and the J gene lost 0 bases, with 11 bases spanning the gap. Germline lookup yields CDR1 MNHEY and CDR2 SVGAGI. The CDR3 has 15 amino acids. This CDR3 is CASSLDGSSGNTIYF. CDR3 coding DNA: TGTGCCAGCAGTCTAGACGGTAGCTCTGGAAACACCATATATTTT.

The chain carries TRBV12-5 and TRBJ1-1; no clear D. The CDR3 totals 14 residues. V was shortened by 7 bases and J by 1 base, with 13 bases between the two germline ends. CDR1 and CDR2 (germline): LGHNT, FRNRAP. Written as DNA, the CDR3 is TGTGCTAGTGCCTCCGATACAGCGAACACTGAAGCTTTCTTT. As protein: CASASDTANTEAFF.

This chain links TRBV2 with TRBJ2-5, with 12 bases fitting TRBD2. V dropped 8 bases and J dropped 2; count of bases not matched to a gene: 6. Germline CDR1 and CDR2: SNHLY and FYNNEI. This CDR3 comprises 15 residues. CDR3 amino acids: CASQSTSGGQETQYF. CDR3 sequence (DNA): TGTGCCAGCCAATCGACTAGCGGGGGACAAGAGACCCAGTACTTC.

The chain combines TRBV4-3 with TRBJ2-1; 9 nucleotides align to TRBD1. The CDR3 totals 14 residues. Germline trimming cut 3 bases from V and 4 bases from J; bases unmatched to any gene: 1. Germline V gives CDR1 LGHNA, CDR2 YSLEER. The CDR3 is CASSHGQGYNEQFF. As DNA, the CDR3 is TGCGCCAGCAGCCACGGACAGGGGTACAATGAGCAGTTCTTC.

The chain joins TRBV7-8 to TRBJ1-5; no clear D gene. Trimming cost V 4 bases and J 2 bases, with 9 bases left between them. This CDR3 has 14 residues. CDR1 SGHVS and CDR2 FQNEAQ come from the germline V gene. CDR3 sequence: CASSSGGRNQPQHF. CDR3 coding DNA: TGTGCCAGCAGCTCGGGAGGGCGCAATCAGCCCCAGCATTTT.

The rearrangement uses TRBV6-1 and TRBJ1-6; tentative D call: TRBD1 (5 bases). Germline-derived CDR1 and CDR2 are MNHNS and SASEGT. V lost 3 bases, J lost 6 bases, and 12 bases lay in between. The CDR3 runs to 15 residues. The DNA of the CDR3 is TGTGCCAGCAGTGAGCTCGGGGGACGTAATTCACCCCTCCACTTT. Residues: CASSELGGRNSPLHF.

V and J are TRBV19 and TRBJ1-1, with D uncertain. This CDR3 is 13 amino acids long. Germline V lookup: CDR1 LNHDA, CDR2 SQIVND (reference sequence). With 2 bases removed from V and 3 bases from J, the gap between germline ends came to 7 bases. CDR3: CASSIHSDTEAFF. The CDR3 DNA is TGTGCCAGTAGTATACACTCGGACACTGAAGCTTTCTTT. Based on the CDR3 plus reference TRBV19 and TRBJ1-1, the full variable domain is DGGITQSPKYLFRKEGQNVTLSCEQNLNHDAMYWYRQDPGQGLRLIYYSQIVNDFQKGDIAEGYSVSREKKESFPLTVTSAQKNPTAFYLCASSIHSDTEAFFGQGTRLTVV.

The chain couples TRBV11-1 to TRBJ1-1; D remains ambiguous. V lost 4 bases and J 1 base, leaving 10 bases between the germline ends. The germline gives CDR1 SGHAT, CDR2 FQDESV (reference sequence). CDR3 size: 14 residues. The CDR3 sequence is CASSSGRQNTEAFF. CDR3 in DNA: TGTGCCAGCAGCTCAGGCAGACAGAACACTGAAGCTTTCTTT.